This TCR beta chain is drawn from a study of CD8 T cells in ankylosing spondylitis. Broader study findings: Reportedly, disease-linked clones are significantly enriched in ankylosing spondylitis patients' matched synovial fluid. Prior work had noted some motif variants in reactive arthritis blood and synovial fluid. It appeared that ankylosing spondylitis blood was characterized by a TCR beta motif of under ten highly homologous variants.

A word on this clonotype: Its antigen remains unidentified.

The V gene lost 6 bases and the J gene lost 2 bases, with 23 bases spanning the gap. This CDR3 comprises 17 residues. As the method for making TCR beta libraries, quantitative 5'-RACE with molecular barcodes was used. TCRdb reanalysed the 5' RACE reads using MiXCR and keeps one entry per CDR3 protein. The data contain under 150,000 distinct CDR3 sequences, roughly 8.8% of them singletons. Sequencing input: blood, either unsorted or a sorted T cell fraction (not recorded which). This chain joins TRBV12-3 or TRBV12-4 and TRBJ2-7; either TRBD1 or TRBD2 may fit D (6 bases each). The clonotype comes from a male donor with ankylosing spondylitis or in good health (not recorded which). CDR3 loop: CASREGGGRISTYEQYF. The CDR3 nucleotides are TGTGCCAGCAGAGAGGGGGGAGGCAGGATAAGCACCTACGAGCAGTACTTC.